These 26 T cell receptor beta chains were all obtained from the same sample, sequenced in a study of identical twins. MiXCR was run by TCRdb on the 5' RACE reads, yielding one entry per CDR3 protein. The sample carries approximately 620,000 distinct CDR3 sequences, around 8.3% recorded once. These data were also filed under a second study, of yellow fever vaccine responses in identical twins.

The specimen was PBMCs. The source is a woman under 30 in good health.

This chain links TRBV20-1 with TRBJ2-5; no reliable D call. Germline V gives CDR1 DFQATT, CDR2 SNEGSKA (reference sequence). V was trimmed by 2 bases and J by 1 base, leaving 11 bases between them. The CDR3 consists of 14 residues. The CDR3 reads CSARTWQAQETQYF. CDR3 nucleotides: TGCAGTGCTAGAACTTGGCAGGCCCAAGAGACCCAGTACTTC.

This clonotype has only a few counts. The chain links TRBV20-1 to TRBJ2-1, with a weak D call TRBD2 (7 bases). Germline V lookup: CDR1 DFQATT, CDR2 SNEGSKA (reference sequence). This CDR3 region has 17 residues. Deletions cut 7 bases from V and 2 bases from J, with 24 bases between. Here the CDR3 reads CSGKVSGRGFPYNEQFF. CDR3 nucleotides: TGCAGTGGCAAGGTGTCGGGGAGGGGGTTTCCCTACAATGAGCAGTTCTTC.

With respect to this clonotype: One end of the junction is discordant with germline, which a read error may explain. The chain carries TRBV12-3 or TRBV12-4 and TRBJ2-1; D uncertain. This CDR3 is 17 amino acids long. CDR3 in DNA: TGTACCAGCAGTTCCTCCAGCCTCGACAACCCCTACAATGAGCAGTTCTTC. As protein: CTSSSSSLDNPYNEQFF.

The chain carries TRBV3-1 and TRBJ1-2, with TRBD1 matching over 7 bases. V was pared by 2 bases and J by 7 bases, with 4 bases of the junction left unmatched. There are 13 residues in the CDR3. Germline values: CDR1 LGHDT, CDR2 YNNKEL (reference sequence). The CDR3 region is CASSQPTGSGYTF. CDR3 DNA sequence: TGTGCCAGCAGCCAACCGACAGGGAGTGGCTACACCTTC.

This clonotype was detected a few times. This chain links TRBV10-3 with TRBJ1-2; D ambiguous. The CDR3 runs 15 residues. CDR1 and CDR2 from the germline V gene are ENHRY and SYGVKD. The V end was cut by 2 bases, the J end by 8 bases, with 18 bases between. CDR3 region: CAISETGTPGRGYTF. Here the CDR3 DNA reads TGTGCCATCAGTGAGACTGGCACCCCTGGTCGAGGCTACACCTTC.

This clonotype was picked up a small number of times. The chain carries TRBV5-5 and TRBJ2-6, with D possibly being TRBD1 (6 bases). Germline assignment: CDR1 SGHKS and CDR2 YYEKEE (reference sequence). Trimming removed 1 base from V and 1 base from J, with 12 bases in between. The CDR3 extends over 17 amino acids. The CDR3, as DNA: TGTGCCAGCAGCTTGAGGGACACTTCGTCTGGGGCCAACGTCCTGACTTTC. Translated, it gives CASSLRDTSSGANVLTF.

The CDR3 spells CASSLAGGRLGEQYF. CDR3 coding DNA: TGTGCCAGCAGCTTAGCGGGGGGCCGTCTCGGCGAGCAGTACTTC. The chain recombines TRBV5-5 with TRBJ2-7; 9 positions agree with TRBD2. Germline V gene lookup returns CDR1 SGHKS and CDR2 YYEKEE (reference sequence). CDR3 length: 15 residues. V was clipped by 2 bases and J by 6 bases; unmatched bases: 9.

The rearrangement links TRBV4-2 to TRBJ2-1, with TRBD2 matching 10 bases. The J segment lost 2 bases and the V segment lost 4 bases, leaving 8 bases of the junction unmatched. CDR3 length: 17 amino acids. Germline CDR1 reads LGHNA; CDR2 reads YNFKEQ. The CDR3 nucleotides read TGTGCCAGCAGCCCCTTTCTAGCGGGGGTCGCCTACAATGAGCAGTTCTTC. This encodes CASSPFLAGVAYNEQFF.

This clonotype was counted once. The V call is TRBV5-1, the J call TRBJ1-6; D uncertain. This CDR3 region has 14 residues. The germline V gene has CDR1 SGHRS and CDR2 YFSETQ. The germline V and J ends were trimmed by 6 bases and 5 bases, with 12 bases remaining between them. The CDR3 loop reads CASNREGDNSPLHF. The CDR3 DNA reads as TGCGCCAGCAATCGGGAAGGCGATAATTCACCCCTCCACTTT.

The chain couples TRBV6-6 to TRBJ1-1; D gene uncertain. The V end lost 7 bases, the J end lost 1 base, and 10 bases lay between the germline ends. The V gene's germline CDR1 is MNHNY and CDR2 SVGAGI (reference sequence). The length of the CDR3 is 13 residues. In DNA form, the CDR3 reads TGTGCCAGCAACCCAACAGAGAACACTGAAGCTTTCTTT. Protein product: CASNPTENTEAFF.

The genes are TRBV19 and TRBJ2-7; tentatively, D is TRBD2 (6 bases). From germline, CDR1 is LNHDA and CDR2 SQIVND (reference sequence). Trimming took off 6 bases at V and 5 bases at J, with 17 bases between the two ends. The CDR3 is 14 amino acids. The CDR3 DNA follows: TGTGCCAGTAGCCGGACTAATCCTCGGGACGAGCAGTACTTC. As protein: CASSRTNPRDEQYF.

This chain links TRBV28 with TRBJ1-5, with 8 bases lining up with TRBD1. CDR3 size: 13 residues. Germline V gives CDR1 MDHEN, CDR2 SYDVKM. The trim removed 6 bases at V and 6 bases at J, leaving 4 bases unmatched. CDR3: CASRDRDFQPQHF. DNA of the CDR3: TGTGCCAGCAGGGACAGGGACTTTCAGCCCCAGCATTTT.

This clonotype was recorded many times. The chain combines TRBV27 with TRBJ2-1; 8 bases align to TRBD1. CDR1 and CDR2 (germline): MNHEY, SMNVEV (reference sequence). This CDR3 has 17 residues. The V gene end was trimmed by 6 bases and the J gene end by 0 bases; junction bases not matched to a gene: 10. The chain's CDR3 is CASRARGPRSSYNEQFF. The CDR3 nucleotides are TGTGCCAGCAGAGCCAGGGGGCCACGGAGCTCCTACAATGAGCAGTTCTTC.

This clonotype has at least ten counts. The V gene is TRBV7-2, the J gene TRBJ2-7; maybe TRBD2 (6 bases). Trimming removed 2 bases at V and 8 bases at J, with 16 bases between. Germline V gene sequence: CDR1 SGHTA, CDR2 FQGNSA. The CDR3 is made up of 14 amino acids. The chain's CDR3 is CASSLFNGDFKQYF. CDR3 bases: TGTGCCAGCAGCTTATTCAACGGGGACTTCAAGCAGTACTTC.

The V call is TRBV27, the J call TRBJ2-5, with a possible D match to TRBD2 (6 bases). This CDR3 is built from 14 residues. Trimming stripped 8 bases from V and 0 bases from J, with 13 bases between. Germline loops: CDR1 MNHEY, CDR2 SMNVEV (reference sequence). CDR3 amino acids: CASAWGDYQETQYF. In nucleotides, the CDR3 is TGTGCCAGCGCGTGGGGGGACTACCAAGAGACCCAGTACTTC.

The gene calls are TRBV18 and TRBJ2-7; D is unclear. The CDR3 consists of 14 residues. CDR1 is KGHSH and CDR2 is LQKENI in the germline V gene. The ends were cut back, 3 bases at V and 1 base at J, with 10 bases in the middle. CDR3 nucleotide sequence: TGTGCCAGCTCACCGGAAGCTGGTTCCTACGAGCAGTACTTC. Protein sequence: CASSPEAGSYEQYF.

This clonotype was recorded many times. The chain has TRBV28 and TRBJ1-5; 7 bases are shared with TRBD1. Germline-derived CDR1 and CDR2 are MDHEN and SYDVKM. The CDR3 is 15 amino acids. Unmatched junction bases numbered 5, after V lost 5 bases and J lost 1 base. The CDR3 is CASSTGEVSNQPQHF. Written as DNA, the CDR3 is TGTGCCAGCAGTACAGGGGAGGTGAGCAATCAGCCCCAGCATTTT.

V is TRBV6-1 and J is TRBJ2-2; 7 bases align to TRBD1. The germline gives CDR1 MNHNS, CDR2 SASEGT. CDR3 length equals 15 residues. The V segment lost 6 bases and the J segment 3 bases; nucleotides outside the gene matches: 7. The CDR3 coding sequence is TGTGCCAGCAGGGGATGGACAGGCGACACCGGGGAGCTGTTTTTT. It is translated as CASRGWTGDTGELFF.

This clonotype occurred a few times. The V and J genes are TRBV5-1 and TRBJ2-7, with 8 bases fitting TRBD2. Looked up from germline, CDR1 is SGHRS and CDR2 is YFSETQ. The CDR3 contains 13 residues. The V segment lost 9 bases and the J segment 4 bases; nucleotides outside the gene matches: 9. The CDR3 is CAKVRGARYEQYF. The CDR3 DNA follows: TGCGCCAAGGTGCGGGGGGCGCGGTACGAGCAGTACTTC.

V gene TRBV4-3 combines with J gene TRBJ2-2; D might be TRBD2 (6 bases). In germline, CDR1 is LGHNA, CDR2 YSLEER. The ends were cut back, 4 bases at V and 5 bases at J, with 14 bases in the middle. The CDR3 spans 15 residues. The CDR3 sequence is CASSRWAEGTGELFF. CDR3 nucleotide sequence: TGCGCCAGCAGCCGCTGGGCGGAGGGGACCGGGGAGCTGTTTTTT.

A remark on this clonotype: A read error may be the cause here, since a much bigger clone is one base away. The gene calls are TRBV7-8 and TRBJ2-2; 10 bases line up with TRBD2. Germline values: CDR1 SGHVS, CDR2 FQNEAQ. The CDR3 loop spans 17 amino acids. V trimming: 8 bases; J trimming: 4 bases; junction bases outside the gene matches: 13. In DNA, the CDR3 is TGTGCCAGCTGCCAGAACCTAGCGGGAGCGGGCACCGGGGAGCTGTTTTTT. Protein product: CASCQNLAGAGTGELFF.

The V and J genes are TRBV18 and TRBJ2-2; 11 bases line up with TRBD1. The CDR3 is 18 residues long. V shed 5 bases, J shed 0 bases, and the junction held 8 bases outside the gene matches. Germline V gene data show CDR1 as KGHSH and CDR2 as LQKENI. The CDR3 protein is CASSSKGTGGANTGELFF. The CDR3 bases are TGTGCCAGCTCATCAAAAGGGACAGGGGGAGCGAACACCGGGGAGCTGTTTTTT. Complete variable domain (other parts from reference TRBV18 and TRBJ2-2): NAGVMQNPRHLVRRRGQEARLRCSPMKGHSHVYWYRQLPEEGLKFMVYLQKENIIDESGMPKERFSAEFPKEGPSILRIQQVVRGDSAAYFCASSSKGTGGANTGELFFGEGSRLTVL.

In this sample, this clonotype turned up a few times. The chain has TRBV6-1 and TRBJ2-7; D possibly matches TRBD1 or TRBD2 (6 bases each). V was trimmed by 0 bases and J by 4 bases, leaving 13 bases between them. The CDR3 covers 15 residues. Germline V gene lookup returns CDR1 MNHNS and CDR2 SASEGT. The CDR3 sequence is CASSEAWGATYEQYF. DNA of the CDR3: TGTGCCAGCAGTGAAGCTTGGGGGGCGACGTACGAGCAGTACTTC.

The CDR3 sequence: CLGTLNEQFF. The CDR3 DNA follows: TGTCTTGGGACACTTAATGAGCAGTTCTTC. The rearrangement links TRBV15 to TRBJ2-1; D is possibly TRBD1 (6 bases). CDR1 is LNHNV and CDR2 is YYDKDF in the germline V gene (reference sequence). The CDR3 spans 10 residues. The entire variable domain, with the rest obtained from reference TRBV15 and TRBJ2-1, is as follows: DAMVIQNPRYQVTQFGKPVTLSCSQTLNHNVMYWYQQKSSQAPKLLFHYYDKDFNNEADTPDNFQSRRPNTSFCFLDIRSPGLGDTAMYLCLGTLNEQFFGPGTRLTVL.

Here the CDR3 DNA reads TGTGCCAGCAGTGACTCCGGACAGAATGAGCAGTTCTTC. Its translation is CASSDSGQNEQFF. The genes are TRBV6-4 and TRBJ2-1, with TRBD1 as a possible D gene (6 bases). Germline values: CDR1 MRHNA, CDR2 SNTAGT. The ends were cut back, 0 bases at V and 7 bases at J, with 7 bases in the middle. The CDR3 sequence is 13 residues long.

This clonotype was counted at least ten times. The chain joins TRBV4-1 to TRBJ2-1; no clear D. V was cut by 0 bases and J by 5 bases, with 11 bases left in between. CDR1 is MGHRA, CDR2 YSYEKL, per germline. The CDR3 has 15 amino acids. The CDR3 coding sequence is TGCGCCAGCAGCCAAGAATCGCTAGTCGACAATGAGCAGTTCTTC. This translates into CASSQESLVDNEQFF.